This entry describes one T cell receptor beta chain. The data are from a study of control samples from healthy donors and cancer patients. Some clones are missing from TCRdb's copy, which holds only in-frame ones; the method was immunoSEQ multiplex PCR. The sample has some 66,000 clones; approximately 85% are singletons. Per germline, CDR1 KGHSH and CDR2 LQKENI. This CDR3 region has 16 residues. V lost 3 bases and J lost 7, with 19 bases in between. The sequencing sample was made of blood. This chain joins TRBV18 and TRBJ2-1, with D possibly TRBD1 on 6 matching bases. The sequence was obtained from a man aged 35 to 55 in good health. The CDR3 bases are TGTGCCAGCTCACCCCGACGACAGGCCCTCTGGAATGAGCAGTTCTTC. As protein: CASSPRRQALWNEQFF.